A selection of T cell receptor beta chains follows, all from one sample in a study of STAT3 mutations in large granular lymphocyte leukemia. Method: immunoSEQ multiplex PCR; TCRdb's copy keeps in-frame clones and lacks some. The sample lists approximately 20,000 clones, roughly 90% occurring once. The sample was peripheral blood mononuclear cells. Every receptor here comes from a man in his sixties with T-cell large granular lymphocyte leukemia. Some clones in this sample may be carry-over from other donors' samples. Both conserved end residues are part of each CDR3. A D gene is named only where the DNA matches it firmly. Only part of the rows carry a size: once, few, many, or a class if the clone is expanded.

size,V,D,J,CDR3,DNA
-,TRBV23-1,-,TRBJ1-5,CASTPWGGSNQPQHF,TGCGCCAGCACCCCCTGGGGGGGAAGCAATCAGCCCCAGCATTTT
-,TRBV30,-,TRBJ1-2,CAWSVQQGANYGYTF,TGTGCCTGGAGTGTACAACAGGGAGCTAACTATGGCTACACCTTC
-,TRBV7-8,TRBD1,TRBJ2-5,CASSRPGQAPRETQYF,TGTGCCAGCAGCCGGCCGGGACAGGCCCCCCGGGAGACCCAGTACTTC
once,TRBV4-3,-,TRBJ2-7,CASSQSDPGTPVWEGQYF,TGCGCCAGCAGCCAATCCGATCCCGGGACTCCGGTATGGGAAGGGCAGTACTTC
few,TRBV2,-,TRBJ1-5,CASRGQTGQPQHF,TGTGCCAGCAGAGGACAGACGGGACAGCCCCAGCATTTT
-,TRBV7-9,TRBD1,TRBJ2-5,CASSLGRGRAETQYF,TGTGCCAGCAGCTTGGGCAGGGGGCGCGCCGAGACCCAGTACTTC
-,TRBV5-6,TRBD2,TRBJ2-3,CASSLGPSSGSTQYF,TGTGCCAGCAGCTTGGGCCCGTCTAGCGGTAGTACGCAGTATTTT
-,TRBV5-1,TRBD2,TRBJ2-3,CASSPGTIQSTDTQYF,TGCGCCAGCAGCCCCGGGACTATCCAATCCACAGATACGCAGTATTTT
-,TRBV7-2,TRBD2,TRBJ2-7,CASSRTGTSGLLPYEQYF,TGTGCCAGCAGCCGCACCGGGACTAGCGGTCTTCTCCCCTACGAGCAGTACTTC
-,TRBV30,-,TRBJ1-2,CAWSVSGSYGYTF,TGTGCCTGGAGTGTATCGGGATCCTATGGCTACACCTTC
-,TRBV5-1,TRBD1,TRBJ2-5,CASSLEPWQGAQETQYF,TGCGCCAGCAGCTTGGAACCGTGGCAGGGGGCACAAGAGACCCAGTACTTC
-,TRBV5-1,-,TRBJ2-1,CASTPGGVPRYEQFF,TGCGCCAGCACCCCAGGCGGGGTTCCTAGGTATGAGCAGTTCTTC
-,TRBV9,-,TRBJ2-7,CASSVRGGSSYEQYF,TGTGCCAGCAGCGTAAGGGGCGGTAGCTCCTACGAGCAGTACTTC
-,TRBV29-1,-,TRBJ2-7,CSARPPGSGEQYF,TGCAGCGCCAGACCCCCAGGGTCGGGAGAGCAGTACTTC
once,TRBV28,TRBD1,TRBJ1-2,CASSSVPGQGGYGYTF,TGTGCCAGCAGTTCCGTCCCGGGACAGGGGGGATATGGCTACACCTTC
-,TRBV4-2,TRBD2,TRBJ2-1,CASSQDRASGRVGEQFF,TGTGCCAGCAGCCAAGATCGGGCTAGCGGGAGGGTAGGTGAGCAGTTCTTC
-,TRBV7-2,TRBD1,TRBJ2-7,CASSFGPPQGDMYEQYF,TGTGCCAGCAGCTTTGGCCCACCCCAGGGGGATATGTACGAGCAGTACTTC
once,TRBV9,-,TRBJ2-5,CASSPWDGGGETQYF,TGTGCCAGCAGCCCCTGGGACGGAGGGGGAGAGACCCAGTACTTC
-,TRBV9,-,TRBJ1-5,CASSVEGGDQPQHF,TGTGCCAGCAGCGTAGAAGGGGGGGATCAGCCCCAGCATTTT
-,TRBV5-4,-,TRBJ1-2,CASSPDGGGLYGYTF,TGTGCCAGCAGCCCCGACGGAGGAGGCCTCTATGGCTACACCTTC
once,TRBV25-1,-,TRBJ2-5,CASSRGLLPVETQYF,TGTGCCAGCAGTAGAGGACTTCTCCCAGTAGAGACCCAGTACTTC
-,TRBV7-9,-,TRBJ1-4,CASSFGQSGNEKLFF,TGTGCCAGCAGCTTCGGGCAAAGCGGGAATGAAAAACTGTTTTTT
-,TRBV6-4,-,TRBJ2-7,CASSAGSGGPYEQYF,TGTGCCAGCAGTGCCGGTAGTGGGGGGCCCTACGAGCAGTACTTC
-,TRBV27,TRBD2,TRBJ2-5,CASSRTSGTTRETQYF,TGTGCCAGCAGTCGGACTAGCGGGACCACTCGGGAGACCCAGTACTTC
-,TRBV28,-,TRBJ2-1,CASRKPINEQFF,TGTGCCAGCAGAAAACCCATCAATGAGCAGTTCTTC
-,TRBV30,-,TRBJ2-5,CAWSTGGIGTQYF,TGTGCCTGGAGTACCGGAGGCATAGGGACCCAGTACTTC
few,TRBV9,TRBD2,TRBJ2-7,CASSAATSGSYEQYF,TGTGCCAGCAGCGCAGCGACTAGCGGGAGTTACGAGCAGTACTTC
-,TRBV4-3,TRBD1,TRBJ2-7,CASSQGQGLSYEQYF,TGCGCCAGCAGCCAAGGACAGGGGCTGTCCTACGAGCAGTACTTC
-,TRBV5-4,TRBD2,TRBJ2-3,CASSLRMGLSDTDTQYF,TGTGCCAGCAGCTTGAGGATGGGACTATCGGACACAGATACGCAGTATTTT
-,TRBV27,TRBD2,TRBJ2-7,CASRGDGTSGSYEQYF,TGTGCCAGCAGGGGCGATGGGACTAGCGGTTCCTACGAGCAGTACTTC
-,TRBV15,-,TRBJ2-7,CATSRAPSDRRNF,TGTGCCACCAGCAGGGCTCCGAGCGACAGGCGAAACTTC
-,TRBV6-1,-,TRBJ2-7,CASSDEQYF,TGTGCCAGCAGTGACGAGCAGTACTTC
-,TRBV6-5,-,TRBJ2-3,CASESTDTQYF,TGTGCCAGCGAGTCCACAGATACGCAGTATTTT
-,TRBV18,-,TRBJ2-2,CASLLSGNTGELFF,TGTGCCAGCCTCCTTAGCGGGAACACCGGGGAGCTGTTTTTT
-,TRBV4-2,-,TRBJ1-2,CASSVGGSLGEDGYTF,TGTGCCAGCAGTGTGGGGGGGTCCCTTGGAGAGGATGGCTACACCTTC
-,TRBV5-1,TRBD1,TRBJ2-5,CASSLLTGQETQYF,TGCGCCAGCAGCTTATTGACAGGGCAAGAGACCCAGTACTTC
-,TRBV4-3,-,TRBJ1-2,CASSQAVLQGYTF,TGCGCCAGCAGCCAAGCAGTGCTTCAGGGCTACACCTTC
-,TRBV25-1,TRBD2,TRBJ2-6,CASSPGGSGANVLTF,TGTGCCAGCAGCCCGGGGGGCTCTGGGGCCAACGTCCTGACTTTC
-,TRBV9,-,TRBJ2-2,CASSDRMFTGELFF,TGTGCCAGCAGCGACCGAATGTTTACCGGGGAGCTGTTTTTT
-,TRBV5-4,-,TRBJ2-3,CASSLVQPFRTDTQYF,TGTGCCAGCAGCTTGGTACAGCCTTTTCGCACAGATACGCAGTATTTT
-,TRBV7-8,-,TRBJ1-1,CASSLHSRGNTEAFF,TGTGCCAGCAGCTTACACTCACGAGGGAACACTGAAGCTTTCTTT
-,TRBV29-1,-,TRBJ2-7,CSVRGANPTKQYF,TGCAGCGTACGGGGGGCTAACCCTACGAAGCAGTACTTC